This TCR beta chain was recovered during a study of blood T cell repertoires in COVID-19 (dated by TCRdb to about 2020). About the study as a whole: Samples covering the acute and convalescent phases of COVID-19 were provided by collaborators in the United States, Italy and Spain. Deeply sampled blood TCRbeta repertoires from subjects exposed to, actively infected with, or recovered from COVID-19 were included in the dataset. Sample metadata almost always included a de-identified subject ID, COVID-19 status, age in years and sex. A freely available public database, intended as a resource for researchers studying the immune response to SARS-CoV-2, is where the repertoires were released. The material from the prospective study consisted of cDNA or gDNA derived from T cells, B-cell-depleted T cells, or PBMCs. The samples were drawn from two sources: the first 160 participants of the ongoing ImmuneRACE study, and 1,000 to 1,500 subjects contributed by 6 global collaborators. HLA class I and class II types, where available, came from metadata supplied by the sample provider rather than from assay-based typing. Findings and caveats that apply to the study as a whole: Clinical and demographic metadata were provided uncurated, with the amount varying by source and participant.

TCRbeta CDR3 regions were amplified from genomic DNA using the immunoSEQ Assay, a bias-controlled multiplex PCR. From the authors' description of their analysis: The number of nucleated cells in each sample was estimated from the amplification of reference gene primers within the assay. To quantify the absolute abundance of each unique TCRbeta CDR3 rearrangement, sequence reads were collapsed and filtered. Productive Simpson clonality was computed per sample as the square root of Simpson's diversity index over productive rearrangements. The table was pulled from immuneACCESS by TCRdb, which kept in-frame rearrangements only. Such tables lose some clones; where checked, under half of the loss comes from unresolved V genes, and the rest has no known cause. The DNA gave D and trimming, while V, J and clone size come from that table. In this sample the table shows some 300,000 clones, approximately 88% of which occur a single time. The top ten clones comprise approximately 7.2% of the sample.

Another Seattle source contributed samples from volunteer blood donors who had recovered from COVID-19. Collaborating institutions collected whole blood in K2EDTA tubes following their own protocols. For TCRbeta analysis, collaborators shipped samples as frozen whole blood, isolated PBMCs, or DNA extracted from either of those sample types. This clone was seen a handful of times. Its binding antigen is unknown. It has no much larger one-base neighbor in the sample; base qualities were not kept. Sample: peripheral blood. The source is a young woman who had recovered from COVID-19.

The base sequence is TGTGCCAGTAGTATAGTGGGGACAGGGGGCGATTCACCCCTCCACTTT. Translated, this gives CASSIVGTGGDSPLHF. The sequence links TRBV19 to TRBJ1-6, with 12 middle bases fitting TRBD1. There are 16 amino acids in the CDR3, from cysteine to phenylalanine inclusive. Of all the DNA, just the CDR3 is kept, 48 bases in frame from base 1. The CDR1 and CDR2 encoded by the germline V gene (reference sequence) are LNHDA and SQIVND. Germline trimming amounts to 1 base on V and 8 bases on J, with 3 as the count of junction bases outside the gene matches.